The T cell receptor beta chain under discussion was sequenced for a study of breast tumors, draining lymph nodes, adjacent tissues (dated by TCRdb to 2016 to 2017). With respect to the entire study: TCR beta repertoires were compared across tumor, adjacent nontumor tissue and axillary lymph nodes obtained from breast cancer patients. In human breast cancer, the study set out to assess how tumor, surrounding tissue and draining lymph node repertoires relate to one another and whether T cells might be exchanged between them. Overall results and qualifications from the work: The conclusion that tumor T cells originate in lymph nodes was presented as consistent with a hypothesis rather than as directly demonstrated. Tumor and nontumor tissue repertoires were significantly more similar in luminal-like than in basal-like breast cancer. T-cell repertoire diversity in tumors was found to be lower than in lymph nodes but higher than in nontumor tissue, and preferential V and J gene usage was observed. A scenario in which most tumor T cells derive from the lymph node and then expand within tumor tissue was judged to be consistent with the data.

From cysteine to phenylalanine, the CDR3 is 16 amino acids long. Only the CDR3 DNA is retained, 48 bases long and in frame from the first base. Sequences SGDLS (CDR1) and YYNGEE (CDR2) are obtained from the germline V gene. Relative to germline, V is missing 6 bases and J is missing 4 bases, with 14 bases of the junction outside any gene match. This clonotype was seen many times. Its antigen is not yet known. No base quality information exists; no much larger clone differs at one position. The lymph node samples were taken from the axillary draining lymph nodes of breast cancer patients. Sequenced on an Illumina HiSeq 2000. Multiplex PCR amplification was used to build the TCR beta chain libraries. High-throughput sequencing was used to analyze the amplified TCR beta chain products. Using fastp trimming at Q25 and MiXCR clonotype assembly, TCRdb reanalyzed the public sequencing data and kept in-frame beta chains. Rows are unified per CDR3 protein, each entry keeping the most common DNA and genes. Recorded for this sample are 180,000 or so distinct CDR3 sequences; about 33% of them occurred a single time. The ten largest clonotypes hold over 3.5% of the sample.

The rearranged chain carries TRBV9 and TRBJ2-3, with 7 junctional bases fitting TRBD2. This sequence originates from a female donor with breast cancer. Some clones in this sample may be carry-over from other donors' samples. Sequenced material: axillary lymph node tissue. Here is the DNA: TGTGCCAGCACCCGGTCTAGCGGTGGGGGGTCAGATACGCAGTATTTT. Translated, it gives CASTRSSGGGSDTQYF.